The TCR beta chain under discussion was sequenced for a study of T and B cells in COVID-19 patients. Study-wide results and limits: Sorted SARS-CoV-2-responsive or tetramer+ T cells and CD4+, regulatory and CD8+ subsets were not yet sequenced. Symptomatic-phase blood samples from mildly ill patients and early samples from severe cases were scarce.

Germline V lookup: CDR1 SEHNR, CDR2 FQNEAQ (reference sequence). The CDR3 has 16 residues. V lost 3 bases and J lost 1; bases outside the gene matches: 1. This clonotype occurred a few times. The target antigen is unknown. Each TRB amplification used roughly 230-550 ng of genomic DNA from blood. TRB rearrangements were amplified by multiplex PCR with BIOMED2 TRB-A/B primers. TCRdb processed the multiplex PCR reads anew with MiXCR; each CDR3 protein has one entry. The sample holds several thousand distinct CDR3 sequences; around 24% are singletons and the top ten take 12%. The sample taken for sequencing was blood. This TCR derives from a human donor with active COVID-19. V gene TRBV7-9 combines with J gene TRBJ2-3; the match to TRBD2 covers 13 bases. CDR3 DNA: TGTGCCAGCAGCTTGGGGACTAGCGGGGGCACAGATACGCAGTATTTT. It is translated as CASSLGTSGGTDTQYF.